This is a list of T cell receptor beta chains from one sample in a study of blood T cells in healthy people across ages. TCRdb analysed the 5' RACE reads with MiXCR anew, one entry per CDR3 protein. The table has about 640,000 distinct CDR3 sequences, 45% to 65% seen once. Sequencing was done on a sample of blood. These receptors were taken from a man aged 60 to 75 in good health. CDR3s include the opening cysteine and the closing phenylalanine or tryptophan. Each record gives: D gene, clone size, V gene, J gene, CDR3 protein, CDR3 DNA. A D gene is named only where the DNA matches it firmly. A clone size is listed for some rows: how often the clone was seen (once, few, many), or a class if it is expanded.

TRBD2,once,TRBV6-1,TRBJ2-6,CASRKTSGDSGANVLTF,TGTGCCAGCAGGAAGACTAGCGGGGACTCTGGGGCCAACGTCCTGACTTTC
TRBD1,few,TRBV20-1,TRBJ2-7,CSKQGQSSPRVQYF,TGCAGCAAACAGGGACAGAGCTCGCCCCGAGTCCAGTACTTC
TRBD2,.,TRBV6-6,TRBJ2-3,CASSATLAGGLDTQYF,TGTGCCAGCAGTGCTACACTAGCGGGGGGTCTAGATACGCAGTATTTT
TRBD2,few,TRBV5-4,TRBJ2-5,CASSRWTSGQETQYF,TGTGCCAGCAGCCGGTGGACTAGCGGACAAGAGACCCAGTACTTC
.,.,TRBV12-3/TRBV12-4,TRBJ1-1,CASSSWGSTEAFF,TGTGCCAGCAGTTCCTGGGGGTCCACTGAAGCTTTCTTT
.,.,TRBV13,TRBJ1-6,CASSFDNSPLHF,TGTGCCAGCAGCTTCGATAATTCACCCCTCCACTTT
TRBD2,.,TRBV20-1,TRBJ2-3,CSARAGGEGTDTQYF,TGCAGTGCTAGGGCCGGGGGGGAAGGCACAGATACGCAGTATTTT
.,.,TRBV4-2,TRBJ2-5,CASSQEYRGEETQYF,TGTGCCAGCAGCCAAGAGTATCGGGGTGAAGAGACCCAGTACTTC
.,.,TRBV11-2,TRBJ2-6,CASSLGPQLPGANVLTF,TGTGCCAGCAGCTTGGGGCCACAGTTACCTGGGGCCAACGTCCTGACTTTC
.,.,TRBV20-1,TRBJ2-3,CSAGTADTQYF,TGCAGTGCTGGAACTGCAGATACGCAGTATTTT
.,.,TRBV11-2,TRBJ2-2,CASSLRGAIAGELFF,TGTGCCAGCAGCCTACGAGGGGCGATCGCCGGGGAGCTGTTTTTT
TRBD2,few,TRBV11-2,TRBJ2-7,CASSLVMSGGYYEQYF,TGTGCCAGCAGCTTAGTAATGAGCGGGGGGTACTACGAGCAGTACTTC
.,.,TRBV6-6,TRBJ2-1,CASRSPSAHEQFF,TGTGCCTCCAGGAGCCCGTCGGCCCATGAGCAGTTCTTC
TRBD1,.,TRBV12-3/TRBV12-4,TRBJ1-4,CASSPQTGTAEKLFF,TGTGCCAGCAGTCCACAAACAGGGACAGCCGAAAAACTGTTTTTT
TRBD2,once,TRBV13,TRBJ2-3,CASSYRTSGSDTQYF,TGTGCCAGCAGCTACAGGACTAGCGGCTCAGATACGCAGTATTTT
.,few,TRBV11-2,TRBJ2-5,CASSPMGETQYF,TGTGCCAGCAGCCCTATGGGGGAGACCCAGTACTTC
TRBD2,.,TRBV29-1,TRBJ2-5,CSSGVAGARTQYF,TGCAGCTCCGGGGTAGCGGGGGCGCGGACCCAGTACTTC
.,once,TRBV10-3,TRBJ2-7,CTIGGGSYEQYF,TGTACCATCGGGGGCGGATCCTACGAGCAGTACTTC
.,once,TRBV10-2,TRBJ2-5,CASSYLAGGETQYF,TGCGCCAGCAGTTACCTCGCCGGCGGGGAGACCCAGTACTTC
.,.,TRBV20-1,TRBJ2-1,CSAPLDHHEQFF,TGCAGTGCCCCACTAGATCATCATGAGCAGTTCTTC
TRBD1,once,TRBV6-6,TRBJ2-3,CASRGWDRDSTDTQYF,TGTGCCAGCAGGGGATGGGACAGGGATAGCACAGATACGCAGTATTTT
TRBD2,.,TRBV5-1,TRBJ2-3,CASSLGGLAETDTQYF,TGCGCCAGCAGCTTGGGGGGACTAGCTGAGACAGATACGCAGTATTTT
.,few,TRBV5-5,TRBJ1-1,CASTLDLNTEAFF,TGTGCCAGCACCTTAGACCTGAACACTGAAGCTTTCTTT
TRBD1,few,TRBV27,TRBJ1-2,CASSGTGFSYGYTF,TGTGCCAGCAGCGGGACAGGCTTTTCCTATGGCTACACCTTC
TRBD1,few,TRBV28,TRBJ1-2,CASSIGDRGSYGYTF,TGTGCCAGCAGTATAGGGGACAGGGGTAGCTATGGCTACACCTTC
TRBD1,.,TRBV24-1,TRBJ2-3,CATSTTGGRDTQYF,TGTGCCACCAGCACGACAGGGGGCAGGGATACGCAGTATTTT
.,.,TRBV11-3,TRBJ2-5,CASSLGGGLEETQYF,TGTGCCAGCAGCTTAGGCGGGGGCTTGGAAGAGACCCAGTACTTC
.,.,TRBV29-1,TRBJ2-3,CSALGPYTDTQYF,TGCAGCGCCCTGGGACCATACACAGATACGCAGTATTTT
TRBD1,few,TRBV6-1,TRBJ1-3,CASRTGTGGANTIYF,TGTGCCAGCAGGACCGGGACAGGGGGCGCGAACACCATATATTTT